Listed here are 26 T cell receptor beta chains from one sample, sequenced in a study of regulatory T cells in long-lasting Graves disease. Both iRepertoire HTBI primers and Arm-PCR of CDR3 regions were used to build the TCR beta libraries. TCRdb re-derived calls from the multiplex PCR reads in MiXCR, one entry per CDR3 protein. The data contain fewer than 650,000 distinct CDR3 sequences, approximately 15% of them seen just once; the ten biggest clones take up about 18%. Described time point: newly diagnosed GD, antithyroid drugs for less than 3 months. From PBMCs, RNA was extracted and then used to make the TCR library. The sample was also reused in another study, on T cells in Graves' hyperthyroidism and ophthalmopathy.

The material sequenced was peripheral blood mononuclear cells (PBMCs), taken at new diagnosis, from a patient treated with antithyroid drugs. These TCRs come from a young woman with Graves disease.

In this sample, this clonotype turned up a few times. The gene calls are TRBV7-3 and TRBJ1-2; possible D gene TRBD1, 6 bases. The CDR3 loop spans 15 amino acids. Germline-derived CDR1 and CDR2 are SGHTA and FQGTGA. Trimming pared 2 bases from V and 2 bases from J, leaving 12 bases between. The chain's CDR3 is CASSLSAGDNYGYTF. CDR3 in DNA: TGTGCCAGCAGCTTATCAGCAGGGGACAACTATGGCTACACCTTC.

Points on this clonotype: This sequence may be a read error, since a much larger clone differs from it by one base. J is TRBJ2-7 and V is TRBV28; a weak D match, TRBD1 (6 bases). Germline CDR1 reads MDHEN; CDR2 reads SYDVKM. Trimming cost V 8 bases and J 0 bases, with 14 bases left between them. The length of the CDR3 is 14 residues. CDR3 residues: CASQRGRLSYEQYF. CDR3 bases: TGTGCCAGCCAAAGGGGGAGACTCTCCTACGAGCAGTACTTC.

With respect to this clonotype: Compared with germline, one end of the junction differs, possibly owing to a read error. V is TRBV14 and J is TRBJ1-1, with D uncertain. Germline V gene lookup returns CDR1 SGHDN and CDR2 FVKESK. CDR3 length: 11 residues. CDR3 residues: CASSRVAEASF. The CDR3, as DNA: TGTGCCAGCAGCCGGGTCGCTGAAGCCTCCTTT. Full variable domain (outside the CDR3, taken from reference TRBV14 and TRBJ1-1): EAGVTQFPSHSVIEKGQTVTLRCDPISGHDNLYWYRRVMGKEIKFLLHFVKESKQDESGMPNNRFLAERTGGTYSTLKVQPAELEDSGVYFCASSRVAEASFGQGTRLTVV.

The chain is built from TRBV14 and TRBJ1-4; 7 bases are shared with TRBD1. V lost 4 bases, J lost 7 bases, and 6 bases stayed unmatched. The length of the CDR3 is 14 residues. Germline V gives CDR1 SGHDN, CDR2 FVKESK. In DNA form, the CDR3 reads TGTGCCAGCAGCCCCAGACAGGGTGGTGAAAAACTGTTTTTT. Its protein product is CASSPRQGGEKLFF.

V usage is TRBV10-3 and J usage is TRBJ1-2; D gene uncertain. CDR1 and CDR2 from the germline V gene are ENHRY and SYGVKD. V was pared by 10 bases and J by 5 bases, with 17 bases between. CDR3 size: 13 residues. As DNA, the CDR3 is TGTGCCACCGACCCGTCCAATCGTTATGGCTACACCTTC. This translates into CATDPSNRYGYTF.

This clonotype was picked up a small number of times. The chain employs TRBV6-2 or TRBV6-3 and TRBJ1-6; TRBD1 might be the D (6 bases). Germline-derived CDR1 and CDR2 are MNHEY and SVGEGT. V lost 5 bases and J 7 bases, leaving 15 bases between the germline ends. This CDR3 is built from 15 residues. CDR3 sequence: CASSHTGAINSPLHF. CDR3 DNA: TGTGCCAGCAGTCACACGGGGGCGATCAATTCACCCCTCCACTTT.

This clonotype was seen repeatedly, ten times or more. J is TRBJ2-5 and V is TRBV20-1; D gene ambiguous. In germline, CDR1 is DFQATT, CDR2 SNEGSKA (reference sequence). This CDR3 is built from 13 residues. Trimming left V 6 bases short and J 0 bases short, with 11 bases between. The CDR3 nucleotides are TGCAGTGCCGGTAGCCCCTACCAAGAGACCCAGTACTTC. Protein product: CSAGSPYQETQYF.

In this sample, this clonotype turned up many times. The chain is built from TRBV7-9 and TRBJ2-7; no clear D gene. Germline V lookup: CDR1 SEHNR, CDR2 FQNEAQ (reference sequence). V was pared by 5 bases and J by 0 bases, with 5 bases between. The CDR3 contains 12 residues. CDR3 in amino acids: CASSPVSYEQYF. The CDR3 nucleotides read TGTGCCAGCAGCCCAGTCTCCTACGAGCAGTACTTC.

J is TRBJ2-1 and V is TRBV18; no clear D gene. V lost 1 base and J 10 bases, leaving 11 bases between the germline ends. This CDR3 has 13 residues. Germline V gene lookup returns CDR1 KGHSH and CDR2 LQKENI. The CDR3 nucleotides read TGTGCCAGCTCACCACTCGATGGGGTCGAGCAGTTCTTC. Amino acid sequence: CASSPLDGVEQFF.

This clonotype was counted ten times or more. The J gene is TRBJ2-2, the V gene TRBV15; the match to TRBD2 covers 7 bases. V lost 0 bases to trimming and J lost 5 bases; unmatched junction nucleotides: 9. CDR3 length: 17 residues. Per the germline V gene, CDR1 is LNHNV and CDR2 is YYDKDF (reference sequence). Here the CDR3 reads CATSRDLDSGRTGELFF. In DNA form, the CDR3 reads TGTGCCACCAGCAGAGATCTTGATAGCGGGCGGACCGGGGAGCTGTTTTTT.

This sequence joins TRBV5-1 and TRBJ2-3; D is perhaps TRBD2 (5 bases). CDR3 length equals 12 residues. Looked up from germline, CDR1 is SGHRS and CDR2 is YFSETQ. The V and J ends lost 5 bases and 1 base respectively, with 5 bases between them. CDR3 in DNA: TGCGCCAGCAGGGAGGGCACAGATACGCAGTATTTT. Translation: CASREGTDTQYF.

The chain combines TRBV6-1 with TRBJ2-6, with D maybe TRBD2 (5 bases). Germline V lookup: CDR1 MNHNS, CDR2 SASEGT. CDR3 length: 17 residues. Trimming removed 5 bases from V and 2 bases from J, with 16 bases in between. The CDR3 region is CASSHHPGKAGANVLTF. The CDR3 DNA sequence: TGTGCCAGCAGTCACCACCCCGGGAAGGCTGGGGCCAACGTCCTGACTTTC.

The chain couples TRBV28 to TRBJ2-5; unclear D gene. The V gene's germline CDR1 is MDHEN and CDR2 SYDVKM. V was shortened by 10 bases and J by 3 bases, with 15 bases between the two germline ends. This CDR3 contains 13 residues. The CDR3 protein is CATRQPREETQYF. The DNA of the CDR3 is TGTGCCACACGTCAGCCCCGCGAAGAGACCCAGTACTTC.

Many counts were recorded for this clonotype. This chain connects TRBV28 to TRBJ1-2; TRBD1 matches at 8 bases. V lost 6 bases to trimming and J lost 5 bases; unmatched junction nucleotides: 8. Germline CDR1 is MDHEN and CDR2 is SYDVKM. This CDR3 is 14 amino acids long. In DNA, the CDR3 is TGTGCCAGCAGGATAACAGGGGGACCTTATGGCTACACCTTC. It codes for CASRITGGPYGYTF.

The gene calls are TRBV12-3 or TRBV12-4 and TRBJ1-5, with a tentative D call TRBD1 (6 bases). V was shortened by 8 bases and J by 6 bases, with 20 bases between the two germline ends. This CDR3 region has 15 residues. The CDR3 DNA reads TGTGCCAGCTCACCAGATTCAGGGGTTGGTCAGCCCCAGCATTTT. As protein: CASSPDSGVGQPQHF.

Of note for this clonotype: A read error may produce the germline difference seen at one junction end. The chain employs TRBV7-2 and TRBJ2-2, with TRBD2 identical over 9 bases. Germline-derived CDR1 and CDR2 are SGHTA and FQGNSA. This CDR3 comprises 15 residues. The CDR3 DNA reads TGTGCCAGCAGGGGACTAGCCAGCTTCACCGGGGAGCTGTTGTTT. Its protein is CASRGLASFTGELLF.

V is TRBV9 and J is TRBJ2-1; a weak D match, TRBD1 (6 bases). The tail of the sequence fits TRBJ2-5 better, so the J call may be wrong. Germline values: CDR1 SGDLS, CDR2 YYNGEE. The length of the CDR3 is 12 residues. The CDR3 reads CASGGSVETQYF. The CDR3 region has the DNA TGTGCCAGTGGGGGCTCGGTGGAGACCCAGTACTTC.

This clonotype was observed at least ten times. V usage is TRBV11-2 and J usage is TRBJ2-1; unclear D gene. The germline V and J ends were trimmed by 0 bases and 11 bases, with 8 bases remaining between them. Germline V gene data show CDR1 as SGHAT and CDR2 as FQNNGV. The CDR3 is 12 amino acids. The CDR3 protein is CASSLEQSKQFF. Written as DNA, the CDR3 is TGTGCCAGCAGCTTAGAACAGTCGAAGCAGTTCTTC.

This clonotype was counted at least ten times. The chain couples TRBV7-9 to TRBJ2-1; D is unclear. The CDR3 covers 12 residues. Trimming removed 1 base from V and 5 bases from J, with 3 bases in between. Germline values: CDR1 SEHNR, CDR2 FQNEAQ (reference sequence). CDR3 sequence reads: CASSLGDNEQFF. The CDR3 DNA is TGTGCCAGCAGCTTAGGGGACAATGAGCAGTTCTTC. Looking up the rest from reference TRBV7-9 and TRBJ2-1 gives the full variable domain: DTGVSQNPRHKITKRGQNVTFRCDPISEHNRLYWYRQTLGQGPEFLTYFQNEAQLEKSRLLSDRFSAERPKGSFSTLEIQRTEQGDSAMYLCASSLGDNEQFFGPGTRLTVL.

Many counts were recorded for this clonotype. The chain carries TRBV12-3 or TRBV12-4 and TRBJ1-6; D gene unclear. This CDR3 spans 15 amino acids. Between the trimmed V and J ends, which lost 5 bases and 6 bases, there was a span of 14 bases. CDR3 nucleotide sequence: TGTGCCAGCAGTCGGACTCCGGCGGGTAATTCACCCCTCCACTTT. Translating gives CASSRTPAGNSPLHF.

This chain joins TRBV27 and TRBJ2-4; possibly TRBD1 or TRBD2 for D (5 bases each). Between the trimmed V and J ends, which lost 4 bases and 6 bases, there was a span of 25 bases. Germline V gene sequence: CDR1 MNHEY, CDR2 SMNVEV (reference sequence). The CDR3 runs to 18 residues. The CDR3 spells CASSSSSRQGRGGNIQYF. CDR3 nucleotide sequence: TGTGCCAGCAGTTCATCTAGCCGGCAGGGTCGTGGGGGAAACATTCAGTACTTC.

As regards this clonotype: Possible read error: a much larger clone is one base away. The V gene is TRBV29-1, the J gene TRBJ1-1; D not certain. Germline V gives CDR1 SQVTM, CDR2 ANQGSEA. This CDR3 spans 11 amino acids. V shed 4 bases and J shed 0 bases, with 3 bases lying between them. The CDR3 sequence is CSVGMNTEAFF. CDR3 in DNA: TGCAGCGTTGGGATGAACACTGAAGCTTTCTTT.

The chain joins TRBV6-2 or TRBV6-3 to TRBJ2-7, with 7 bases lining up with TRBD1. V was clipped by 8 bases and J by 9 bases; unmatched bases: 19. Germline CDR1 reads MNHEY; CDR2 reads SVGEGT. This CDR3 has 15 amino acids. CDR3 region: CASRMGTVPGPRQYF. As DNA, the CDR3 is TGTGCCAGCCGAATGGGGACAGTCCCGGGTCCTCGGCAGTACTTC.

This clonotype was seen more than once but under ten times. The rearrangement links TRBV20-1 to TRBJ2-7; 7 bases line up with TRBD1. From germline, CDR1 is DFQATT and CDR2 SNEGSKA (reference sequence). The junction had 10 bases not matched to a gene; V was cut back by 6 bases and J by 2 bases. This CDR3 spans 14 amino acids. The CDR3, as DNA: TGCAGTGCGAAAGTACAGGGGTTCGCCTACGAGCAGTACTTC. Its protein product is CSAKVQGFAYEQYF.

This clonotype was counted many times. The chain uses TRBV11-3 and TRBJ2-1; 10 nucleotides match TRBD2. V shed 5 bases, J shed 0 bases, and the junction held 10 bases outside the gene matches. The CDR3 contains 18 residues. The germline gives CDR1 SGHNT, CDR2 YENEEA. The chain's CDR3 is CASSPGASGGGSYNEQFF. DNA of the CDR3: TGTGCCAGCAGCCCTGGGGCTAGCGGGGGTGGCTCCTACAATGAGCAGTTCTTC.

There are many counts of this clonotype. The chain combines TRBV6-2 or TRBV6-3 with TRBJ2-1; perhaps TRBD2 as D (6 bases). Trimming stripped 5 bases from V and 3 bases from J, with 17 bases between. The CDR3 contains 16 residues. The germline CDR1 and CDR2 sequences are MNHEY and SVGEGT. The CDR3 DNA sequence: TGTGCCAGCAGTGAAAGGGAGCGGGTGGGCTACAATGAGCAGTTCTTC. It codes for CASSERERVGYNEQFF.